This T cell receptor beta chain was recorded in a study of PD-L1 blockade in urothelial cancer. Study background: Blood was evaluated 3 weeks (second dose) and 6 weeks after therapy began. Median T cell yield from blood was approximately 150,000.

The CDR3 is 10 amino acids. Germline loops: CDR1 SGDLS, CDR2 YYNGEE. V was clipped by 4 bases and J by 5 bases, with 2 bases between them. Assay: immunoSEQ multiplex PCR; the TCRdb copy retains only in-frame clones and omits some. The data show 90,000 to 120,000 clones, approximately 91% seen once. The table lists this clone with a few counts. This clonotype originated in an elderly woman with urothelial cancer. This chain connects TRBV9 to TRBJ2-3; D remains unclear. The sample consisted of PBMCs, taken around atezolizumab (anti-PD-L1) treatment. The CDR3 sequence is CASSQDTQYF. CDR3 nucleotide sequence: TGTGCCAGCAGCCAAGATACGCAGTATTTT.